Described below is a single T cell receptor beta chain sequence and its context. Cohort placement rested on clinical history that participants reported themselves. CDR3 length: 15 residues. V was cut by 2 bases and J by 3 bases, with 14 bases left in between. Germline V gene lookup returns CDR1 KGHSH and CDR2 LQKENI. This record belongs to a study of blood T cell repertoires in COVID-19. Per the original data handling: Amplification with reference gene primers provided the estimates of nucleated cell counts. Profiling relied on immunoSEQ multiplex PCR, and the TCRdb table lists in-frame clones only, not all of them. The V and J calls and clone size are taken from that table; D and trimming were inferred from the DNA. The table records some 220,000 clones, approximately 83% of them present only once.

The receptor was derived from a woman in her thirties or forties with acute COVID-19. V usage is TRBV18 and J usage is TRBJ2-7, with D perhaps matching TRBD1 (5 bases). Sequencing used PBMCs or T cells enriched from blood (not recorded which). DNA for the CDR3: TGTGCCAGCTCACCAGTAGGGGCCTTGAACTACGAGCAGTACTTC. This translates into CASSPVGALNYEQYF.